The clone carrying this T cell receptor (beta chain) was picked up a small number of times. This sample stems from a study of cytomegalovirus exposure and HLA in healthy donors. From germline, CDR1 is LNHNV and CDR2 YYDKDF (reference sequence). The junction had 10 bases not matched to a gene; V was cut back by 3 bases and J by 5 bases. This CDR3 has 18 residues. The PCR made use of 60 Vbeta and 13 Jbeta primers. Profiled with immunoSEQ multiplex PCR; TCRdb holds only in-frame clones, not every one. Among around 300,000 clones listed, under 80% were seen once. These donors, healthy bone marrow donors, were studied.

This chain links TRBV15 with TRBJ1-4; TRBD1 matches at 12 bases. The sequenced material came from PBMCs. The clonotype originates from a female donor in good health and CMV-seronegative. The CDR3 sequence is CATSSLWDRGPLNEKLFF. CDR3 coding DNA: TGTGCCACCAGCAGCCTTTGGGACAGGGGGCCCTTAAATGAAAAACTGTTTTTT.